A selection of T cell receptor beta chains follows, all from one sample in a study of cytomegalovirus exposure and HLA in healthy donors. Profiled with immunoSEQ multiplex PCR; TCRdb holds only in-frame clones, not every one. The table shows hundreds of thousands of clones, with roughly 87% occurring only once. The sequencing input was PBMCs. These receptors all stem from a woman between 18 and 29 years old in good health and CMV-seropositive. CDR3s include the opening cysteine and the closing phenylalanine or tryptophan. A D gene is named only where the DNA matches it firmly. A row's size may be missing; if present it is once, few, many or a size class.

CASSLADRPSIYEQYF	TGCGCCAGCAGCTTGGCCGACAGGCCCTCAATCTACGAGCAGTACTTC	-	TRBV5-1	TRBJ2-7	-
CASSQSSARVAGYEQYF	TGCGCCAGCAGCCAATCAAGTGCCAGGGTGGCCGGCTACGAGCAGTACTTC	-	TRBV4-1	TRBJ2-7	-
CASSGAWDRSF	TGTGCCAGCAGTGGAGCGTGGGACAGGAGTTTC	TRBD1	TRBV25-1	TRBJ1-3	-
CASSSTLDRVNQPQHF	TGTGCCAGTAGTTCAACCCTTGACAGGGTCAATCAGCCCCAGCATTTT	TRBD1	TRBV19	TRBJ1-5	-
CASSLGAGRTYGYTF	TGTGCTAGCAGCTTAGGAGCAGGGAGGACCTATGGCTACACCTTC	-	TRBV7-7	TRBJ1-2	many
CASSLRQGLDEQYF	TGCGCCAGCAGCCTCCGACAGGGTCTAGACGAGCAGTACTTC	TRBD1	TRBV5-1	TRBJ2-7	-
CASSLAGRADQPQHF	TGTGCCAGCAGCTTGGCCGGCAGGGCGGATCAGCCCCAGCATTTT	-	TRBV5-6	TRBJ1-5	-
CASSVGRGQPQHF	TGTGCCAGCAGCGTAGGGAGAGGTCAGCCCCAGCATTTT	-	TRBV9	TRBJ1-5	-
CASSLGQGGNNQPQHF	TGTGCCAGCAGCCTTGGACAGGGCGGGAACAATCAGCCCCAGCATTTT	TRBD1	TRBV7-8	TRBJ1-5	-
CASSLGFGTGEVQPQHF	TGTGCCAGCAGCTTGGGGTTTGGGACAGGGGAGGTTCAGCCCCAGCATTTT	TRBD1	TRBV7-9	TRBJ1-5	-
CASSSPDRDRTYEQYF	TGTGCCAGCAGCTCCCCCGACAGGGATCGAACCTACGAGCAGTACTTC	TRBD1	TRBV7-9	TRBJ2-7	-